Here is one T cell receptor (beta chain) with its context. The data originate from a study of blood T cells in healthy people across ages. PCR was performed a second time for about 7 to 11 cycles using a sample-barcoded 5' primer and a J-beta primer mix. TCRdb itself ran the 5' RACE reads through MiXCR, one entry per CDR3 protein. The table shows hundreds of thousands of distinct CDR3 sequences, with roughly 31% occurring only once. Trimming left V 4 bases short and J 4 bases short, with 11 bases between. The CDR3 length is 14 residues. Germline loops: CDR1 SGHTA, CDR2 FQGNSA. The study isolated at least 7 million PBMCs from each sample. Every sample gave at least 6 micrograms of total RNA when it was extracted.

The chain links TRBV7-2 to TRBJ1-5, with a possible D match to TRBD1 (6 bases). The receptor's source is a woman aged 80 or over in good health. The sequencing input was blood. CDR3 sequence: CASSSLGANQPQHF. The CDR3 DNA reads TGTGCCAGCAGCTCCTTGGGGGCAAATCAGCCCCAGCATTTT.